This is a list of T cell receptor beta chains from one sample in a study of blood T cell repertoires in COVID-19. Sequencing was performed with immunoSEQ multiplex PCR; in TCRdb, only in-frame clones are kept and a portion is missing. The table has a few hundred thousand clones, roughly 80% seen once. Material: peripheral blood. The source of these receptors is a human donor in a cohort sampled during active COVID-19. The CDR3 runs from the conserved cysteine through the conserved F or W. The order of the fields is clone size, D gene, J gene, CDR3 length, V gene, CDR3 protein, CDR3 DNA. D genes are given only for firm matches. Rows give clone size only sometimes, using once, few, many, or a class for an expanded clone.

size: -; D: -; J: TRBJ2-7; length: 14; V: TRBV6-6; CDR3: CASSYQGGIYEQYF; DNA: TGTGCCAGCAGTTACCAAGGGGGAATCTACGAGCAGTACTTC
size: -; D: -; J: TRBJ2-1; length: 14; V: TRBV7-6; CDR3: CASSLRGGPNEQFF; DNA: TGTGCCAGCAGCTTAAGGGGGGGGCCCAATGAGCAGTTCTTC
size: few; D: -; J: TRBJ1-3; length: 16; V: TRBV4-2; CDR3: CASSQEGSSSGNTIYF; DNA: TGTGCCAGCAGCCAAGAGGGCAGCTCTTCTGGAAACACCATATATTTT
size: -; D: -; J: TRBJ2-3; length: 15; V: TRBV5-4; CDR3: CASSTLQGMSDTQYF; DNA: TGTGCCAGCAGCACGTTGCAGGGGATGTCAGATACGCAGTATTTT
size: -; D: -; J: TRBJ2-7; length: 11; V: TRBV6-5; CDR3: CASRFLYEQYF; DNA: TGTGCCAGCAGGTTTCTCTACGAGCAGTACTTC
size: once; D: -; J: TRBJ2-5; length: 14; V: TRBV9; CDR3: CASSVGPSGETQYF; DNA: TGTGCCAGCAGCGTAGGTCCTAGTGGAGAGACCCAGTACTTC
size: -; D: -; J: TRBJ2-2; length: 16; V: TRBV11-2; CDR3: CASSLVAGLNTGELFF; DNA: TGTGCCAGCAGCTTAGTTGCGGGACTGAACACCGGGGAGCTGTTTTTT
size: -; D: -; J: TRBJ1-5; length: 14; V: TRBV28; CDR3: CASSLYAGNQPQHF; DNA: TGTGCCAGCAGTTTATACGCGGGGAATCAGCCCCAGCATTTT
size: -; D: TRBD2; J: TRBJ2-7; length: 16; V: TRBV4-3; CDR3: CASSRGQTSGKSEQYF; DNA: TGCGCCAGCAGCCGGGGTCAGACTAGCGGGAAGTCCGAGCAGTACTTC
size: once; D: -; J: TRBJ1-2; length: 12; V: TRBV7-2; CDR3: CASTRVNWNYTF; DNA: TGTGCCAGCACCAGGGTAAATTGGAACTACACCTTC
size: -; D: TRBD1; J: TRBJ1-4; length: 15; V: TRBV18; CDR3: CASSPVTGGGEKLFF; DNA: TGTGCCAGCTCACCCGTGACAGGGGGCGGTGAAAAACTGTTTTTT
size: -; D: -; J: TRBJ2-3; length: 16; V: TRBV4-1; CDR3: CASSQDAGASTDTQYF; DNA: TGCGCCAGCAGCCAAGATGCAGGGGCTAGCACAGATACGCAGTATTTT
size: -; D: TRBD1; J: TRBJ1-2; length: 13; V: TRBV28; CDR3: CASSTTGGAGYTF; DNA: TGTGCCAGCAGCACAACAGGGGGCGCAGGCTACACCTTC
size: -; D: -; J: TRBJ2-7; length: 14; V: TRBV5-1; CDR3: CASRGDTIWGEQYF; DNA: TGCGCCAGCAGGGGGGACACGATCTGGGGCGAGCAGTACTTC
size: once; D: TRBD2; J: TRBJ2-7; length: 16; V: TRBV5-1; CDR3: CASSLGTSGRSYEQYF; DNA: TGCGCCAGCAGCTTGGGGACTAGCGGGCGCTCCTACGAGCAGTACTTC
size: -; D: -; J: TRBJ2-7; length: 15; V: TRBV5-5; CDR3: CASSLPSVSSYEQYF; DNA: TGTGCCAGCAGCTTGCCGAGCGTCAGCTCCTACGAGCAGTACTTC
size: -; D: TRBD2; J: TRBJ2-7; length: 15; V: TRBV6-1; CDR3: CASSDLTSGSYEQYF; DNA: TGTGCCAGCAGTGATTTGACTAGCGGCTCCTACGAGCAGTACTTC
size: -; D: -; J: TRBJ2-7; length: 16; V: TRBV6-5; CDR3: CASSYSKADSGYEQYF; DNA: TGTGCCAGCAGTTACTCGAAGGCGGACAGCGGCTACGAGCAGTACTTC
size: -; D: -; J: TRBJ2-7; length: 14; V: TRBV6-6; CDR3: CASSPRQSSYEQYF; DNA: TGTGCCAGCAGCCCTAGACAGAGCTCCTACGAGCAGTACTTC
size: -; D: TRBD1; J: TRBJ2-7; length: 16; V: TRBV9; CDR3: CASSVGGGQSSYEQYF; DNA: TGTGCCAGCAGCGTAGGTGGGGGACAGAGCTCCTACGAGCAGTACTTC
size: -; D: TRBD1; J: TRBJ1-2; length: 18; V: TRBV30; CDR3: CAWSVDRGQGLTYYGYTF; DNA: TGTGCCTGGAGTGTTGATCGGGGACAGGGTCTCACCTACTATGGCTACACCTTC